Shown below are 28 T cell receptor beta chains from a single sample sequenced in a study of CD8 T cells in ankylosing spondylitis (dated by TCRdb to about 2017). Libraries were built with 5' RACE. Sequencing took place on an Illumina HiSeq 2500. Clones were called with MiXCR by TCRdb after fastp trimmed the public reads at Q25, and only in-frame beta chains were retained. When rows share a CDR3 protein, they turn into one entry using the most common DNA and genes. Recorded for this sample are 200,000 to 300,000 distinct CDR3 sequences; about 10% of them occurred a single time. Around 3% of the sample is in the top ten clones. Material for sequencing was blood, either unsorted or a sorted T cell fraction (not recorded which). The receptor set was obtained from a male donor with ankylosing spondylitis or in good health (not recorded which).

Many counts were recorded for this clonotype. Here the CDR3 DNA reads TGCGCCAGCAGCTTGAAGGGGGCGGACACTGAAGCTTTCTTT. As protein: CASSLKGADTEAFF. The chain carries TRBV5-1 and TRBJ1-1; TRBD1 aligns across 7 bases. The V and J ends lost 1 base and 3 bases, in that order; junction bases with no gene match: 3. There are 14 residues in the CDR3. Germline V gene lookup returns CDR1 SGHRS and CDR2 YFSETQ.

The chain joins TRBV5-6 to TRBJ1-2; TRBD1 is a possible D gene (6 bases). V was cut by 4 bases and J by 2 bases, with 12 bases left in between. This CDR3 comprises 14 residues. Germline CDR1 is SGHDT and CDR2 is YYEEEE. In DNA form, the CDR3 reads TGTGCCAGCAGCCTGACACAGGGAAACTATGGCTACACCTTC. Amino acid sequence: CASSLTQGNYGYTF.

The chain has TRBV14 and TRBJ2-7; no definite D call. From germline, CDR1 is SGHDN and CDR2 FVKESK. Trimming shortened V by 1 base and J by 6 bases, and 7 bases separated the two germline ends. The CDR3 runs 12 residues. The CDR3 loop is CASSQGESEQYF. Written as DNA, the CDR3 is TGTGCCAGCAGCCAAGGGGAAAGCGAGCAGTACTTC.

This clonotype has at least ten counts. This rearrangement joins TRBV12-3 or TRBV12-4 to TRBJ2-5; possible D gene TRBD2, 5 bases. The V and J ends lost 5 bases and 2 bases respectively, with 9 bases between them. The CDR3 is 13 residues long. This CDR3 is CASSPRGQETQYF. For the CDR3, the DNA is TGTGCCAGCAGTCCCCGGGGTCAAGAGACCCAGTACTTC.

This clonotype was counted ten times or more. The J gene is TRBJ1-1, the V gene TRBV30; TRBD1 aligns across 10 bases. The length of the CDR3 is 14 residues. V shed 5 bases, J shed 5 bases, and the junction held 8 bases outside the gene matches. Germline V gene lookup returns CDR1 GTSNPN and CDR2 SVGIG (reference sequence). The CDR3 protein is CAWAETGQGTEAFF. CDR3 coding DNA: TGTGCCTGGGCCGAAACGGGACAGGGGACTGAAGCTTTCTTT.

This clonotype was seen a handful of times. The chain combines TRBV7-2 with TRBJ2-7; TRBD2 matches at 8 bases. The CDR3 consists of 16 residues. V lost 1 base, J lost 0 bases, and 5 bases stayed unmatched. From germline, CDR1 is SGHTA and CDR2 FQGNSA. The CDR3 DNA is TGTGCCAGCAGCTTAGGGTCAGCGGGGGCCTCCTACGAGCAGTACTTC. Translation: CASSLGSAGASYEQYF.

This clonotype showed up many times. This chain joins TRBV7-9 and TRBJ2-3, with 11 bases fitting TRBD2. The V and J ends lost 3 bases and 2 bases, in that order; junction bases with no gene match: 4. The CDR3 is 16 residues long. The germline V gene encodes CDR1 SEHNR and CDR2 FQNEAQ (reference sequence). CDR3 loop: CASSFTSGGPTDTQYF. Written as DNA, the CDR3 is TGTGCCAGCAGCTTCACTAGCGGGGGCCCCACAGATACGCAGTATTTT.

This clonotype was recorded many times. The rearrangement links TRBV6-5 to TRBJ1-3; TRBD1 matches 7 bases. The V gene's germline CDR1 is MNHEY and CDR2 SVGAGI. This CDR3 is 15 amino acids long. V dropped 4 bases and J dropped 9; count of bases not matched to a gene: 12. The CDR3 region is CASSSSGTVYPTIYF. The CDR3 coding sequence is TGTGCCAGCAGTTCCTCCGGGACAGTTTATCCCACCATATATTTT.

The chain carries TRBV20-1 and TRBJ1-1; no clear D. Germline V gives CDR1 DFQATT, CDR2 SNEGSKA (reference sequence). The CDR3 consists of 9 residues. Here the CDR3 reads CRPNTEAFF. The CDR3, as DNA: TGCAGGCCGAACACTGAAGCTTTCTTT.

This clonotype appeared many times. This sequence joins TRBV20-1 and TRBJ2-1; D may be TRBD1 or TRBD2 (6 bases each). Trimming stripped 6 bases from V and 1 base from J, with 13 bases between. Germline V CDR1 and CDR2: DFQATT, SNEGSKA (reference sequence). CDR3 length: 14 amino acids. The CDR3 coding sequence is TGCAGTGCGAAGAGGGGGACTTCCTACAATGAGCAGTTCTTC. It specifies CSAKRGTSYNEQFF.

This clonotype was seen ten or more times. This chain uses TRBV7-2 with TRBJ2-1, with TRBD2 matching 9 bases. This CDR3 has 15 amino acids. Germline CDR1 reads SGHTA; CDR2 reads FQGNSA. V lost 4 bases and J lost 7; bases outside the gene matches: 8. The CDR3: CASSSRREGMNEQFF. In DNA, the CDR3 is TGTGCCAGCAGCTCCCGGCGGGAGGGTATGAATGAGCAGTTCTTC.

This clonotype has a count of ten or more. V is TRBV3-1 and J is TRBJ2-7; D gene unclear. CDR3 length: 16 residues. Germline loops: CDR1 LGHDT, CDR2 YNNKEL (reference sequence). V dropped 0 bases and J dropped 2 bases, with 14 bases sitting between them. The DNA of the CDR3 is TGTGCCAGCAGCCAAGACCAGACACCCAAGGCCTACGAGCAGTACTTC. Translation gives CASSQDQTPKAYEQYF.

In its sample, this clonotype was seen many times. V is TRBV12-3 or TRBV12-4 and J is TRBJ2-1; 8 nucleotides line up with TRBD1. V dropped 5 bases and J dropped 10; count of bases not matched to a gene: 16. This CDR3 has 16 residues. CDR3 DNA sequence: TGTGCCAGCAGTCCCAGGACAGGGTCGCGGGCCGGGGAGCAGTTCTTC. Translating gives CASSPRTGSRAGEQFF.

This clonotype was observed many times. V usage is TRBV18 and J usage is TRBJ2-7; TRBD2 matches 8 bases. This CDR3 comprises 14 residues. Losses at the gene ends were 3 bases for V and 6 bases for J; bases not matched to a gene: 7. Germline V gene sequence: CDR1 KGHSH, CDR2 LQKENI. The CDR3 here is CASSPYGLAGEQYF. The DNA for the CDR3 is TGTGCCAGCTCACCGTACGGACTAGCCGGCGAGCAGTACTTC.

The sample holds a few counts of this clonotype. The J gene is TRBJ2-3, the V gene TRBV6-1; D is uncertain. The CDR3 is 12 residues long. The ends were cut back, 7 bases at V and 4 bases at J, with 9 bases in the middle. CDR1 is MNHNS, CDR2 SASEGT, per germline. DNA of the CDR3: TGTGCCAGCATTAAGGATGCAGATACGCAGTATTTT. Its translation is CASIKDADTQYF.

The sample holds many counts of this clonotype. The V gene is TRBV25-1, the J gene TRBJ1-1; TRBD1 matches 8 bases. CDR1 MGHDK and CDR2 SYGVNS come from the germline V gene. With V trimmed by 4 bases and J by 1 base, 2 bases remained unmatched. The CDR3 length is 14 residues. CDR3 bases: TGTGCCAGCAGTGGTACAGGGGGGAACACTGAAGCTTTCTTT. This encodes CASSGTGGNTEAFF.

The rearrangement links TRBV3-1 to TRBJ1-1; unclear D gene. Per the germline V gene, CDR1 is LGHDT and CDR2 is YNNKEL (reference sequence). The V end was cut by 1 base, the J end by 1 base, with 10 bases between. This CDR3 region has 15 residues. In DNA form, the CDR3 reads TGTGCCAGCAGCCAAGGGCCGGGAAGGAACACTGAAGCTTTCTTT. As protein: CASSQGPGRNTEAFF.

This clonotype was recorded at least ten times. The chain is built from TRBV5-5 and TRBJ2-3; D not certain. Per germline, CDR1 SGHKS and CDR2 YYEKEE (reference sequence). The CDR3 extends over 15 amino acids. V was trimmed by 0 bases and J by 0 bases, leaving 8 bases between them. CDR3 residues: CASSLGVKSTDTQYF. The DNA for the CDR3 is TGTGCCAGCAGCTTGGGGGTCAAAAGCACAGATACGCAGTATTTT.

The sample holds many counts of this clonotype. V is TRBV20-1 and J is TRBJ2-5; D might be TRBD1 or TRBD2, each matching 5 bases. Deletions cut 0 bases from V and 2 bases from J, with 19 bases between. The CDR3 contains 17 residues. Germline values: CDR1 DFQATT, CDR2 SNEGSKA (reference sequence). Written as DNA, the CDR3 is TGCAGTGCTAGAGAGGGGACCGGCCTCTGGGGTCAAGAGACCCAGTACTTC. Its protein is CSAREGTGLWGQETQYF.

Ten or more counts support this clonotype. The chain joins TRBV12-3 or TRBV12-4 to TRBJ2-7, with D possibly matching TRBD2 (5 bases). The V and J ends lost 5 bases and 7 bases respectively, with 12 bases between them. The CDR3 consists of 12 residues. The CDR3 reads CASSPARGEQYF. As DNA, the CDR3 is TGTGCCAGCAGTCCCGCTCGAGGGGAGCAGTACTTC.

There are many counts of this clonotype. V is TRBV5-1 and J is TRBJ1-1; 7 positions match TRBD1. J lost 1 base, V lost 1 base, and 4 bases had no gene match. The length of the CDR3 is 15 residues. Germline CDR1 SGHRS, CDR2 YFSETQ. CDR3 in amino acids: CASSLTGTENTEAFF. CDR3 nucleotide sequence: TGCGCCAGCAGCTTGACCGGGACAGAGAACACTGAAGCTTTCTTT.

The V and J genes are TRBV30 and TRBJ2-3; D is unresolved. Per germline, CDR1 GTSNPN and CDR2 SVGIG (reference sequence). V was cut by 2 bases and J by 4 bases, with 10 bases left in between. The CDR3 has 13 amino acids. The CDR3 is CAWSPPSADTQYF. Here the CDR3 DNA reads TGTGCCTGGAGTCCTCCGTCGGCAGATACGCAGTATTTT.

This chain connects TRBV7-9 to TRBJ2-5; D is undetermined. CDR1 and CDR2 (germline): SEHNR, FQNEAQ (reference sequence). The CDR3 is 13 amino acids. The ends were cut back, 4 bases at V and 1 base at J, with 7 bases in the middle. Here the CDR3 reads CASSSHSQETQYF. Here the CDR3 DNA reads TGTGCCAGCAGCTCTCATAGCCAAGAGACCCAGTACTTC.

The CDR3 sequence is CASSSIQTGYGYTF. In DNA form, the CDR3 reads TGTGCCAGCAGCTCCATTCAGACAGGCTATGGCTACACCTTC. The V gene is TRBV11-2, the J gene TRBJ1-2, with D possibly TRBD1 on 6 matching bases. The CDR3 totals 14 residues. V was clipped by 4 bases and J by 4 bases, with 13 bases between them. Germline V gene lookup returns CDR1 SGHAT and CDR2 FQNNGV.

This clonotype was detected ten times or more. The chain links TRBV4-1 to TRBJ2-7; 7 nucleotides align to TRBD1. V dropped 2 bases and J dropped 6; count of bases not matched to a gene: 10. CDR1 is MGHRA, CDR2 YSYEKL, per germline. The CDR3 loop spans 15 amino acids. The CDR3 protein is CASSQIGQAPLEQYF. The CDR3 coding sequence is TGCGCCAGCAGCCAAATCGGACAGGCCCCTCTCGAGCAGTACTTC.

The gene calls are TRBV20-1 and TRBJ2-1, with D perhaps assigned TRBD1 or TRBD2 (5 bases each). There are 13 residues in the CDR3. Trimming left V 3 bases short and J 4 bases short, with 10 bases between. Germline lookup yields CDR1 DFQATT and CDR2 SNEGSKA (reference sequence). In DNA form, the CDR3 reads TGCAGTGCTAGGGCAGGGAGATACAATGAGCAGTTCTTC. It translates to CSARAGRYNEQFF.

A note on this clonotype: At one of its ends the junction is not consistent with the germline gene, which may arise from a read error. The chain combines TRBV4-2 with TRBJ2-3, with 7 bases fitting TRBD2. CDR1 is LGHNA and CDR2 is YNFKEQ in the germline V gene. The CDR3 is 19 residues long. CDR3 nucleotides: TGTGCCAGAAGCCAAGAATTTAGCGGGCCCCTAGAAACCACAGATACGCAGTATTTT. This encodes CARSQEFSGPLETTDTQYF.

At least ten counts were recorded for this clonotype. The chain combines TRBV10-3 with TRBJ1-5; a possible D gene is TRBD1 (6 bases). V was trimmed by 2 bases and J by 8 bases, leaving 10 bases between them. The CDR3 has 13 amino acids. The germline CDR1 and CDR2 sequences are ENHRY and SYGVKD. CDR3 residues: CAISETKGEPQHF. CDR3 sequence (DNA): TGTGCCATCAGTGAGACGAAGGGGGAGCCCCAGCATTTT.